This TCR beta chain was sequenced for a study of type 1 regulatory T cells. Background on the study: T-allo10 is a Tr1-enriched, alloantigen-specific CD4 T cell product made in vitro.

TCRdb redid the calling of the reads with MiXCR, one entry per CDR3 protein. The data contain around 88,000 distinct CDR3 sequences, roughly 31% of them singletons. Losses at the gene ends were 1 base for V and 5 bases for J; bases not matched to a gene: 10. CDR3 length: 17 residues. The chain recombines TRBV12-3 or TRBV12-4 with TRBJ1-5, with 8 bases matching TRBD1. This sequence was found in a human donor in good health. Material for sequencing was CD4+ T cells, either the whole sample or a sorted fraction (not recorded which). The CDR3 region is CASSLGGSRGPDQPQHF. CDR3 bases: TGTGCCAGCAGTTTAGGGGGGTCCAGGGGGCCCGATCAGCCCCAGCATTTT.